This entry lists 26 T cell receptor beta chains sequenced from one sample in a study of CD8 T cells in ankylosing spondylitis. Whole-study findings and limits: A TCR beta motif made of 7 to 9 highly homologous variants seemed typical of ankylosing spondylitis blood.

Antigens of these TCRs are unknown. TCRdb called the 5' RACE reads again in MiXCR, with one record for every CDR3 protein. The sample holds 220,000 or so distinct CDR3 sequences; 18% are singletons and the top ten take about 44%. The sequencing input was blood, either unsorted or a sorted T cell fraction (not recorded which). These receptors were collected from a male donor with ankylosing spondylitis.

The genes are TRBV6-1 and TRBJ1-2; no clear D. From germline, CDR1 is MNHNS and CDR2 SASEGT. V was trimmed by 6 bases and J by 3 bases, leaving 11 bases between them. This CDR3 has 13 amino acids. The CDR3, as DNA: TGTGCCAGCAGACCGCGGGTAGACTATGGCTACACCTTC. It encodes CASRPRVDYGYTF.

The sample holds a few counts of this clonotype. The rearrangement links TRBV27 to TRBJ2-2; D remains unclear. The length of the CDR3 is 12 residues. V was clipped by 4 bases and J by 4 bases, with 4 bases between them. The V gene's germline CDR1 is MNHEY and CDR2 SMNVEV (reference sequence). This CDR3 reads CASSYITGELFF. CDR3 in DNA: TGTGCCAGCAGTTACATCACCGGGGAGCTGTTTTTT.

Only a few counts were recorded for this clonotype. CDR3 nucleotide sequence: TGTGCCAGCAGTGAGGGACTAGCCGGGGACGAGCAGTACTTC. This codes for CASSEGLAGDEQYF. The chain is built from TRBV6-2 or TRBV6-3 and TRBJ2-7, with 9 bases aligning to TRBD2. This CDR3 spans 14 amino acids. The germline gives CDR1 MNHEY, CDR2 SVGEGT. V was pared by 5 bases and J by 5 bases, with 7 bases of the junction left unmatched.

In this sample, this clonotype turned up many times. The chain is built from TRBV4-1 and TRBJ2-7, with D maybe TRBD1 (5 bases). The CDR3 has 13 residues. Germline V gives CDR1 MGHRA, CDR2 YSYEKL. The V end lost 1 base, the J end lost 4 bases, and 8 bases lay between the germline ends. CDR3 amino acids: CASSQAQGYEQYF. The DNA of the CDR3 is TGCGCCAGCAGCCAAGCCCAGGGTTACGAGCAGTACTTC.

The J gene is TRBJ2-1, the V gene TRBV4-3; 14 bases align to TRBD2. Germline lookup yields CDR1 LGHNA and CDR2 YSLEER. The CDR3 has 17 residues. The J segment lost 0 bases and the V segment lost 3 bases, leaving 1 base of the junction unmatched. The CDR3 DNA is TGCGCCAGCAGCCAGGGGACTAGCGGGAGCTCCTACAATGAGCAGTTCTTC. Residues: CASSQGTSGSSYNEQFF.

The chain joins TRBV5-8 to TRBJ2-1, with D possibly being TRBD1 (6 bases). This CDR3 comprises 13 residues. Trimming shortened V by 2 bases and J by 8 bases, and 11 bases separated the two germline ends. Germline V gene lookup returns CDR1 SGHTS and CDR2 YDEGEE. This CDR3 reads CASSFGGADEQFF. CDR3 sequence (DNA): TGTGCCAGCAGCTTTGGGGGCGCGGATGAGCAGTTCTTC.

Many counts were recorded for this clonotype. V gene TRBV5-1 combines with J gene TRBJ2-3; D remains unclear. V gave up 0 bases and J gave up 3 bases, with 17 bases separating them. The CDR3 covers 17 residues. Germline lookup yields CDR1 SGHRS and CDR2 YFSETQ. The CDR3: CASSLEPTSFITDTQYF. The CDR3 DNA reads TGCGCCAGCAGCTTGGAGCCGACTTCCTTTATTACAGATACGCAGTATTTT.

By sample fraction, this clonotype is medium-sized. The CDR3 sequence is CASSVGTESNTGELFF. The CDR3 DNA follows: TGTGCCAGCAGCGTAGGAACAGAATCGAACACCGGGGAGCTGTTTTTT. The rearrangement links TRBV9 to TRBJ2-2; D is ambiguous. V shed 0 bases and J shed 0 bases, with 9 bases lying between them. The CDR3 is 16 amino acids. Germline CDR1 is SGDLS and CDR2 is YYNGEE.

The chain is built from TRBV7-9 and TRBJ2-1, with D possibly matching TRBD2 (5 bases). Germline V gene sequence: CDR1 SEHNR, CDR2 FQNEAQ (reference sequence). V was clipped by 5 bases and J by 4 bases, with 18 bases between them. This CDR3 contains 16 residues. CDR3 in DNA: TGTGCCAGCAGCAAGCAGGCGGGTCGAGGGTACAATGAGCAGTTCTTC. This encodes CASSKQAGRGYNEQFF. Together with reference TRBV7-9 and TRBJ2-1, the CDR3 gives the full variable domain: DTGVSQNPRHKITKRGQNVTFRCDPISEHNRLYWYRQTLGQGPEFLTYFQNEAQLEKSRLLSDRFSAERPKGSFSTLEIQRTEQGDSAMYLCASSKQAGRGYNEQFFGPGTRLTVL.

Many counts were recorded for this clonotype. The gene calls are TRBV27 and TRBJ2-7; no clear D. The germline V gene has CDR1 MNHEY and CDR2 SMNVEV (reference sequence). The V and J ends lost 0 bases and 4 bases respectively, with 7 bases between them. This CDR3 has 13 amino acids. CDR3 DNA: TGTGCCAGCAGTTTATCGGCCGGGTACGAGCAGTACTTC. Encoded protein: CASSLSAGYEQYF.

The chain has TRBV11-2 and TRBJ2-3, with TRBD2 as a possible D gene (7 bases). Trimming removed 6 bases from V and 4 bases from J, with 11 bases in between. This CDR3 is 13 amino acids long. Germline assignment: CDR1 SGHAT and CDR2 FQNNGV. The CDR3 nucleotides read TGTGCCAGCAGGGGGGGGGGCTCAGATACGCAGTATTTT. Translated, it gives CASRGGGSDTQYF.

This clonotype was found many times. The CDR3 DNA follows: TGTGCCAGCAGCCCCCACAGGGAGGACACTGAAGCTTTCTTT. Translation gives CASSPHREDTEAFF. V usage is TRBV12-3 or TRBV12-4 and J usage is TRBJ1-1; tentative D call: TRBD1 (6 bases). The CDR3 is 14 residues long. The V gene lost 6 bases and the J gene lost 3 bases, with 14 bases spanning the gap.

The chain combines TRBV9 with TRBJ1-2; D call uncertain. The CDR3 length is 16 residues. V was clipped by 0 bases and J by 2 bases, with 14 bases between them. CDR1 SGDLS and CDR2 YYNGEE come from the germline V gene. CDR3 sequence: CASSVDRSGDNYGYTF. Here the CDR3 DNA reads TGTGCCAGCAGCGTAGACCGTTCCGGAGACAACTATGGCTACACCTTC.

The chain is built from TRBV5-5 and TRBJ2-7; 9 positions agree with TRBD1. V lost 1 base, J lost 1 base, and 3 bases stayed unmatched. Germline CDR1 and CDR2: SGHKS and YYEKEE (reference sequence). The CDR3 consists of 15 residues. For the CDR3, the DNA is TGTGCCAGCAGCTTGTCGACAGGGGGTTCCTACGAGCAGTACTTC. This encodes CASSLSTGGSYEQYF.

The table lists this clonotype with a few counts. The chain uses TRBV6-5 and TRBJ1-5; unclear D gene. Trimming cost V 2 bases and J 4 bases, with 6 bases left between them. Germline lookup yields CDR1 MNHEY and CDR2 SVGAGI. This CDR3 contains 13 residues. In DNA, the CDR3 is TGTGCCAGCAGTTACACAGCTAATCAGCCCCAGCATTTT. Its protein is CASSYTANQPQHF.

V gene TRBV7-9 combines with J gene TRBJ2-1, with D perhaps TRBD2 (7 bases). Germline CDR1 and CDR2: SEHNR and FQNEAQ (reference sequence). Trimming pared 5 bases from V and 6 bases from J, leaving 23 bases between. The CDR3 is made up of 17 amino acids. CDR3 sequence reads: CASSPGIVGGAFNEQFF. The CDR3 coding sequence is TGTGCCAGCAGCCCCGGAATTGTTGGGGGGGCCTTCAATGAGCAGTTCTTC. Complete variable domain (other parts from reference TRBV7-9 and TRBJ2-1): DTGVSQNPRHKITKRGQNVTFRCDPISEHNRLYWYRQTLGQGPEFLTYFQNEAQLEKSRLLSDRFSAERPKGSFSTLEIQRTEQGDSAMYLCASSPGIVGGAFNEQFFGPGTRLTVL.

This clonotype has only a few counts. The chain recombines TRBV9 with TRBJ2-7, with TRBD2 identical over 14 bases. The V gene end was trimmed by 3 bases and the J gene end by 2 bases; junction bases not matched to a gene: 7. The germline gives CDR1 SGDLS, CDR2 YYNGEE. The CDR3 loop spans 17 amino acids. CDR3 protein: CASSAGLAGDLTYEQYF. CDR3 bases: TGTGCCAGCAGCGCGGGACTAGCGGGGGACCTTACCTACGAGCAGTACTTC.

This clonotype is a singleton in its sample. DNA for the CDR3: TGTGCCAGCAGCTTGGAGCTATACAACGAGCAGTACTTC. Protein: CASSLELYNEQYF. The rearrangement uses TRBV5-4 and TRBJ2-7; D not resolved. The CDR3 is 13 amino acids. Trimming cost V 0 bases and J 5 bases, with 9 bases left between them. Germline V gene sequence: CDR1 SGHNT, CDR2 YYREEE (reference sequence).

Only a few counts were recorded for this clonotype. This chain uses TRBV7-9 with TRBJ2-7, with 8 bases lining up with TRBD1. This CDR3 comprises 14 residues. The junction had 13 bases not matched to a gene; V was cut back by 8 bases and J by 7 bases. Looked up from germline, CDR1 is SEHNR and CDR2 is FQNEAQ (reference sequence). The CDR3: CASLSDRGFEEQYF. The DNA for the CDR3 is TGTGCCAGCCTCTCCGACAGGGGATTTGAGGAGCAGTACTTC.

In its sample, this clonotype was seen many times. The chain recombines TRBV4-1 with TRBJ1-1, with D uncertain. V was trimmed by 2 bases and J by 7 bases, leaving 20 bases between them. Germline assignment: CDR1 MGHRA and CDR2 YSYEKL. The CDR3 extends over 16 amino acids. The CDR3 sequence: CASSQPVGLETLEAFF. CDR3 DNA: TGCGCCAGCAGCCAACCAGTTGGACTGGAAACCCTTGAAGCTTTCTTT.

V usage is TRBV20-1 and J usage is TRBJ2-7; 7 positions agree with TRBD1. Germline CDR1 reads DFQATT; CDR2 reads SNEGSKA (reference sequence). The CDR3 extends over 15 amino acids. Trimming at V came to 0 bases and at J to 4 bases, leaving 9 bases not matched to a gene. CDR3 sequence (DNA): TGCAGTGCTAGAGATCCTGACAGGGACCCATACGAGCAGTACTTC. Protein sequence: CSARDPDRDPYEQYF.

At least ten counts were recorded for this clonotype. This rearrangement joins TRBV29-1 to TRBJ2-1, with a possible D match to TRBD1 (6 bases). Germline lookup yields CDR1 SQVTM and CDR2 ANQGSEA. The CDR3 contains 16 residues. The V gene lost 3 bases and the J gene lost 0 bases, with 15 bases spanning the gap. CDR3 protein: CSVDPPGVSSYNEQFF. The CDR3 nucleotides are TGCAGCGTTGATCCGCCAGGGGTCAGCTCCTACAATGAGCAGTTCTTC.

The V and J genes are TRBV11-2 and TRBJ1-2, with D hard to call. The CDR3 sequence is 14 residues long. The V end lost 2 bases, the J end lost 4 bases, and 11 bases lay between the germline ends. Germline V lookup: CDR1 SGHAT, CDR2 FQNNGV. The chain's CDR3 is CASSLFAASYGYTF. The CDR3 DNA reads as TGTGCCAGCAGCTTATTCGCGGCTTCCTATGGCTACACCTTC. The complete variable domain, with remaining parts taken from reference TRBV11-2 and TRBJ1-2, reads EAGVAQSPRYKIIEKRQSVAFWCNPISGHATLYWYQQILGQGPKLLIQFQNNGVVDDSQLPKDRFSAERLKGVDSTLKIQPAKLEDSAVYLCASSLFAASYGYTFGSGTRLTVV.

This clonotype was counted at least ten times. The chain uses TRBV27 and TRBJ2-3; D is tentatively TRBD1 or TRBD2 (6 bases each). Germline V CDR1 and CDR2: MNHEY, SMNVEV (reference sequence). CDR3 size: 14 residues. V shed 3 bases and J shed 4 bases, with 11 bases lying between them. In DNA, the CDR3 is TGTGCCAGCAGTTTTTGGGGGGCATCAGATACGCAGTATTTT. It specifies CASSFWGASDTQYF.

This clonotype was detected only a few times. As DNA, the CDR3 is TGTGCCAGCAGTGCAGGGGAGAACACTGAAGCTTTCTTT. Its translation is CASSAGENTEAFF. The rearrangement links TRBV6-1 to TRBJ1-1, with D perhaps matching TRBD1 (6 bases). Germline lookup yields CDR1 MNHNS and CDR2 SASEGT. V was cut by 4 bases and J by 1 base, with 7 bases left in between. The CDR3 loop spans 13 amino acids.

This clonotype was seen only a few times. The chain couples TRBV7-9 to TRBJ2-1; 8 nucleotides agree with TRBD2. Germline V lookup: CDR1 SEHNR, CDR2 FQNEAQ (reference sequence). J gave up 8 bases and V 5 bases, and 8 bases lay outside the gene matches. The CDR3 sequence is 14 residues long. The CDR3 loop is CASSPGLAPDEQFF. DNA of the CDR3: TGTGCCAGCAGCCCCGGACTAGCTCCCGATGAGCAGTTCTTC. Variable domain in full (rest from reference TRBV7-9 and TRBJ2-1): DTGVSQNPRHKITKRGQNVTFRCDPISEHNRLYWYRQTLGQGPEFLTYFQNEAQLEKSRLLSDRFSAERPKGSFSTLEIQRTEQGDSAMYLCASSPGLAPDEQFFGPGTRLTVL.